One and the same sample provided the 23 T cell receptor beta chains below, sequenced in a study of technical replicates of blood from a handful of donors. Profiled with immunoSEQ multiplex PCR; TCRdb holds only in-frame clones, not every one. The table has 45,000 to 50,000 clones, roughly nine tenths seen once. The sequencing sample was made of PBMCs. All receptors derive from a human donor in good health. Some clones in this sample may be carry-over from other donors' samples.

The chain combines TRBV4-2 with TRBJ2-3, with a weak D call TRBD2 (5 bases). The CDR3 contains 13 residues. Germline V gives CDR1 LGHNA, CDR2 YNFKEQ. V lost 3 bases, J lost 5 bases, and 9 bases lay in between. CDR3 sequence: CASSQDRGDTQYF. The CDR3 nucleotides read TGTGCCAGCAGCCAGGACCGGGGAGATACGCAGTATTTT.

This chain links TRBV2 with TRBJ1-3; TRBD1 is a possible D gene (6 bases). In germline, CDR1 is SNHLY, CDR2 FYNNEI. V lost 6 bases and J 3 bases, leaving 15 bases between the germline ends. The CDR3 totals 15 residues. For the CDR3, the DNA is TGTGCCAGCAGGGTACAGGGTCTTGGTGGAAACACCATATATTTT. Protein sequence: CASRVQGLGGNTIYF.

This CDR3 reads CASSAANYGYTF. In DNA, the CDR3 is TGTGCCAGCAGCGCGGCTAACTATGGCTACACCTTC. The V call is TRBV5-8, the J call TRBJ1-2; no definite D call. V gave up 4 bases and J gave up 0 bases, with 4 bases separating them. The CDR3 loop spans 12 amino acids. Per the germline V gene, CDR1 is SGHTS and CDR2 is YDEGEE.

Comment on this clone: An end of the junction differs from the germline gene, which may be a read error. The V call is TRBV19, the J call TRBJ2-7; 7 bases align to TRBD1. This CDR3 is 15 amino acids long. The V gene's germline CDR1 is LNHDA and CDR2 SQIVND (reference sequence). For the CDR3, the DNA is TGTGCCAGTAGTATAAAGTTGGGACAGATCTACGTTAGGAACTTC. This codes for CASSIKLGQIYVRNF.

This sequence joins TRBV5-6 and TRBJ2-5; D is undetermined. V shed 0 bases and J shed 4 bases, with 13 bases lying between them. The germline V gene encodes CDR1 SGHDT and CDR2 YYEEEE. There are 15 residues in the CDR3. DNA for the CDR3: TGTGCCAGCAGCTTGGCCCTTGCGAGGCGAGAGACCCAGTACTTC. Its translation: CASSLALARRETQYF. The full variable domain, its missing parts supplied by reference TRBV5-6 and TRBJ2-5, is DAGVTQSPTHLIKTRGQQVTLRCSPKSGHDTVSWYQQALGQGPQFIFQYYEEEERQRGNFPDRFSGHQFPNYSSELNVNALLLGDSALYLCASSLALARRETQYFGPGTRLLVL.

This chain links TRBV2 with TRBJ1-1; TRBD1 is a possible D gene (6 bases). The germline V and J ends were trimmed by 6 bases and 2 bases, with 10 bases remaining between them. The CDR3 runs to 13 residues. Germline V gives CDR1 SNHLY, CDR2 FYNNEI. The CDR3 nucleotides read TGTGCCAGCAGATTCAGGGGTAACACTGAAGCTTTCTTT. Its protein is CASRFRGNTEAFF.

The chain combines TRBV5-3 with TRBJ2-1, with TRBD2 matching over 9 bases. TRBV5-3 is filed as an ORF, its function uncertain. V lost 3 bases, J lost 3 bases, and 7 bases stayed unmatched. The CDR3 loop spans 16 amino acids. CDR3 in DNA: TGTGCCAGAAGCTACCGAGCGGGAGGCGACTACAATGAGCAGTTCTTC. It encodes CARSYRAGGDYNEQFF.

The chain has TRBV11-2 and TRBJ1-1, with D possibly being TRBD1 (5 bases). Germline V gene lookup returns CDR1 SGHAT and CDR2 FQNNGV. CDR3 size: 12 residues. Trimming took off 1 base at V and 10 bases at J, with 10 bases between the two ends. The DNA for the CDR3 is TGTGCCAGCAGCTTAGGGGGGGTACGAGCTTTCTTT. Its translation is CASSLGGVRAFF. Combining the CDR3 with reference TRBV11-2 and TRBJ1-1 gives the whole variable domain EAGVAQSPRYKIIEKRQSVAFWCNPISGHATLYWYQQILGQGPKLLIQFQNNGVVDDSQLPKDRFSAERLKGVDSTLKIQPAKLEDSAVYLCASSLGGVRAFFGQGTRLTVV.

This clone showed up just once. The J gene is TRBJ2-5, the V gene TRBV7-9, with D perhaps matching TRBD1 (5 bases). Near its end, the DNA agrees better with TRBJ2-7, so the J call may be wrong. There are 15 residues in the CDR3. The germline V gene has CDR1 SEHNR and CDR2 FQNEAQ (reference sequence). CDR3 sequence reads: CASSFVTGVSYEQYF. CDR3 nucleotide sequence: TGTGCCAGCAGCTTTGTTACAGGAGTCTCCTACGAGCAGTACTTC.

This rearrangement joins TRBV5-1 to TRBJ2-4; TRBD2 agrees at 10 bases. CDR1 SGHRS and CDR2 YFSETQ come from the germline V gene. With 7 bases clipped from V and 3 bases from J, the junction kept 10 bases outside the gene matches. The CDR3 totals 16 residues. The CDR3 bases are TGCGCCAGCTCCCTCCTAGCGGGGGTTGGCAAAAACATTCAGTACTTC. This codes for CASSLLAGVGKNIQYF. The full variable domain, in which reference TRBV5-1 and TRBJ2-4 provide the parts outside the CDR3, is KAGVTQTPRYLIKTRGQQVTLSCSPISGHRSVSWYQQTPGQGLQFLFEYFSETQRNKGNFPGRFSGRQFSNSRSEMNVSTLELGDSALYLCASSLLAGVGKNIQYFGAGTRLSVL.

The rearrangement joins TRBV7-8 to TRBJ2-5, with TRBD1 matching 10 bases. The junction had 7 bases not matched to a gene; V was cut back by 2 bases and J by 4 bases. This CDR3 comprises 16 residues. Germline CDR1 and CDR2: SGHVS and FQNEAQ. This chain's CDR3 is CASSLRGDRGRETQYF. The CDR3 nucleotides are TGTGCCAGCAGCTTACGGGGCGACAGGGGGCGAGAGACCCAGTACTTC.

The J gene is TRBJ1-6, the V gene TRBV6-1, with TRBD1 as a possible D gene (5 bases). V lost 3 bases and J lost 0, with 18 bases in between. From germline, CDR1 is MNHNS and CDR2 SASEGT. The CDR3 has 19 residues. The CDR3 sequence is CASSDIRGLISSYNSPLHF. CDR3 bases: TGTGCCAGCAGTGATATTAGGGGACTAATTAGCTCCTATAATTCACCCCTCCACTTT.

The rearrangement uses TRBV23-1 and TRBJ2-1; no definite D call. TRBV23-1 is reported as an ORF; its role is uncertain. V lost 4 bases and J 7 bases, leaving 8 bases between the germline ends. CDR3 size: 12 residues. CDR3 loop: CASSPSLNEQFF. The CDR3 DNA follows: TGCGCCAGCAGTCCTTCGTTAAATGAGCAGTTCTTC.

The chain links TRBV23-1 to TRBJ2-6, with D perhaps matching TRBD2 (6 bases). TRBV23-1 is classed as an ORF, of uncertain function. Trimming stripped 0 bases from V and 5 bases from J, with 14 bases between. The CDR3 has 17 amino acids. The CDR3 sequence is CASSQSRVGGRANVLTF. CDR3 bases: TGCGCCAGCAGTCAATCCCGCGTGGGGGGTCGGGCCAACGTCCTGACTTTC.

CDR3 region: CASSSPFPGRETQYF. CDR3 nucleotide sequence: TGTGCCAGCAGTTCTCCCTTTCCCGGGAGGGAGACCCAGTACTTC. The rearrangement uses TRBV6-6 and TRBJ2-5; 7 positions agree with TRBD2. Trimming took 4 bases from V and 5 from J; bases not matched to a gene: 10. This CDR3 is 15 amino acids long. The germline V gene has CDR1 MNHNY and CDR2 SVGAGI (reference sequence).

This chain uses TRBV5-1 with TRBJ1-1, with D possibly TRBD1 on 6 matching bases. Germline assignment: CDR1 SGHRS and CDR2 YFSETQ. V dropped 4 bases and J dropped 3 bases, with 16 bases sitting between them. The CDR3 extends over 15 amino acids. The chain's CDR3 is CASSLGGSMHTEAFF. The CDR3 DNA reads TGCGCCAGCAGCCTAGGGGGTTCTATGCACACTGAAGCTTTCTTT.

The rearrangement uses TRBV4-1 and TRBJ1-1; D perhaps matches TRBD1 (5 bases). Germline lookup yields CDR1 MGHRA and CDR2 YSYEKL. Trimming left V 0 bases short and J 3 bases short, with 11 bases between. The CDR3 runs to 15 residues. CDR3 region: CASSQEYGGDTEAFF. CDR3 nucleotide sequence: TGCGCCAGCAGCCAAGAGTACGGGGGGGACACTGAAGCTTTCTTT.

This clone occurred once. The V and J genes are TRBV6-4 and TRBJ1-1; D uncertain. The germline V gene encodes CDR1 MRHNA and CDR2 SNTAGT. The CDR3 covers 13 residues. V lost 2 bases and J 2 bases, leaving 6 bases between the germline ends. CDR3 region: CASSDSANTEAFF. CDR3 in DNA: TGTGCCAGCAGTGACAGCGCTAACACTGAAGCTTTCTTT.

The chain employs TRBV5-6 and TRBJ2-7; 9 nucleotides line up with TRBD1. Germline lookup yields CDR1 SGHDT and CDR2 YYEEEE. Unmatched junction bases numbered 3, after V lost 2 bases and J lost 3 bases. The CDR3 has 14 residues. The CDR3 loop reads CASSFLDRGYEQYF. The DNA of the CDR3 is TGTGCCAGCAGCTTCCTGGACAGGGGCTACGAGCAGTACTTC.

This clone was observed a single time. The J gene is TRBJ2-5, the V gene TRBV11-3; possible D gene TRBD1, 6 bases. V gave up 5 bases and J gave up 2 bases, with 9 bases separating them. Germline V gene lookup returns CDR1 SGHNT and CDR2 YENEEA. CDR3 length: 13 residues. The DNA of the CDR3 is TGTGCCAGCAGCCCTCAGGGGCAAGAGACCCAGTACTTC. This gives the protein CASSPQGQETQYF.

V gene TRBV7-2 combines with J gene TRBJ2-3; 11 bases agree with TRBD2. CDR3 length equals 14 residues. Per germline, CDR1 SGHTA and CDR2 FQGNSA. Trimming at V came to 6 bases and at J to 4 bases, leaving 3 bases not matched to a gene. The CDR3 nucleotides read TGTGCCAGCAGGATGGGACTAGCGGCAGATACGCAGTATTTT. Its translation is CASRMGLAADTQYF.

The V gene is TRBV7-7, the J gene TRBJ2-1, with 13 bases aligning to TRBD2. This CDR3 has 15 residues. Trimming removed 5 bases from V and 6 bases from J; junction bases left unmatched: 4. Germline values: CDR1 SSHAT, CDR2 FNYEAQ (reference sequence). The CDR3 region has the DNA TGTGCCAGCAGCAGCGGACTAGCGGGAGTCAATGAGCAGTTCTTC. It yields the protein CASSSGLAGVNEQFF.

The rearrangement joins TRBV6-5 to TRBJ1-1; D is possibly TRBD1 (6 bases). The CDR3 runs to 15 residues. Trimming removed 5 bases from V and 1 base from J, with 14 bases in between. In germline, CDR1 is MNHEY, CDR2 SVGAGI. CDR3 region: CASSPASTGNTEAFF. CDR3 nucleotides: TGTGCCAGCAGTCCCGCCTCGACAGGGAACACTGAAGCTTTCTTT.